Below are 3 T cell receptor beta chains sequenced from a single sample in a study of TIL therapy for anti-PD-1-resistant metastatic lung cancer. Regarding time point: pre-treatment sample, taken before nivolumab and TIL therapy. The immunoSEQ assay was v3. The method was immunoSEQ multiplex PCR; TCRdb's version includes in-frame clones alone and lacks a portion of them. The data hold under 65,000 clones, with about 81% observed a single time. This specimen consisted of blood, obtained at baseline. These receptors were taken from a person between 25 and 80 years old with non-small cell lung cancer.

The chain is built from TRBV7-2 and TRBJ1-5; possible D gene TRBD1, 5 bases. Germline V CDR1 and CDR2: SGHTA, FQGNSA. Trimming cost V 4 bases and J 0 bases, with 10 bases left between them. The CDR3 is 15 amino acids. CDR3 amino acids: CASSYNQGSNQPQHF. DNA for the CDR3: TGTGCCAGCAGCTACAACCAGGGTAGCAATCAGCCCCAGCATTTT.

The rearrangement links TRBV13 to TRBJ2-7; 10 bases line up with TRBD2. The CDR3 spans 14 residues. Germline V gives CDR1 PRHDT, CDR2 FYEKMQ (reference sequence). After removal of 4 bases from V and 4 bases from J, the junction contained 4 bases not matched to a gene. The CDR3 sequence: CASSWRLAGYEQYF. The DNA for the CDR3 is TGTGCCAGCAGCTGGCGACTAGCGGGTTACGAGCAGTACTTC.

This clone was seen more than once but under ten times. The chain recombines TRBV5-6 with TRBJ2-1; no clear D. Trimming removed 0 bases from V and 0 bases from J, with 10 bases in between. The CDR3 extends over 16 amino acids. CDR1 and CDR2 (germline): SGHDT, YYEEEE. The CDR3 DNA reads TGTGCCAGCAGCTTGGAGGCCGTTAGCTCCTACAATGAGCAGTTCTTC. It codes for CASSLEAVSSYNEQFF.